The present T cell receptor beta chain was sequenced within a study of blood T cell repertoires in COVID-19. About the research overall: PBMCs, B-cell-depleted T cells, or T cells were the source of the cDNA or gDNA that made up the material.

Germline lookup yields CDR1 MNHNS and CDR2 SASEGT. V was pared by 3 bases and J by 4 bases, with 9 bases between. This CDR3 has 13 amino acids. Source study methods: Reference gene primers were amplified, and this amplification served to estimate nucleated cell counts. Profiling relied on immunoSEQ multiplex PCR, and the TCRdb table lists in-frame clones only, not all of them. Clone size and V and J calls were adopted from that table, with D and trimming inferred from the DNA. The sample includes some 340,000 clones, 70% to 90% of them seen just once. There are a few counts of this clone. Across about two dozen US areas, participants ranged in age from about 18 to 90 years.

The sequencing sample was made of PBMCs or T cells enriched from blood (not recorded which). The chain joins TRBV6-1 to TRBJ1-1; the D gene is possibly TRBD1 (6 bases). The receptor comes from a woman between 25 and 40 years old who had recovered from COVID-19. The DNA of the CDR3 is TGTGCCAGCAGTGAGGACAGCATCACTGAAGCTTTCTTT. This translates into CASSEDSITEAFF.